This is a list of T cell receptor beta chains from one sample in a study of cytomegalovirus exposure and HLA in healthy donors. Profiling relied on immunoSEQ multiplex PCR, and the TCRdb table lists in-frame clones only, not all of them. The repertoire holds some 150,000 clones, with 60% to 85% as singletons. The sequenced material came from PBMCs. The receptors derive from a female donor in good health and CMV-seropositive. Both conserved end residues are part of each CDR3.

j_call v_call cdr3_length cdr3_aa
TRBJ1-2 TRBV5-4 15 CASSLQDRQNYGYTF
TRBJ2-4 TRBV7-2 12 CASSSSRGIQYF
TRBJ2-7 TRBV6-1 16 CASSEEYPGVFHEQYF
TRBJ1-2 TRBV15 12 CATSYIGGGYTF
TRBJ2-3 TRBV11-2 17 CASSRQLATDPTDTQYF
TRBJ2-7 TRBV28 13 CASSLTGQDQVFF
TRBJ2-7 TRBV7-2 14 CASSLRTSGYEQYF
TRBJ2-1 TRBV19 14 CASRKQGGDNEQFF
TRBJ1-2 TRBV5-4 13 CASSLDQVYGYTF
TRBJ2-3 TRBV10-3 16 CAISDPLDRGGDTQYF
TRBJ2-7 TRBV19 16 CASSTYRGQGYGEQYF
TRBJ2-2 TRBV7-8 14 CASSLVTNTGELFF
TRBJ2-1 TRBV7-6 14 CASSLEGTGVEQFF
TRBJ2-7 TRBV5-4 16 CASSLGGTVSSYEQYF
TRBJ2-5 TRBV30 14 CAWSVQGLAETQYF
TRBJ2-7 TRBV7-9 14 CASSTTRAPYEQYF
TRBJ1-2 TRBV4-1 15 CASSQEAGRVYGYTF
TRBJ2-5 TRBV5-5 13 CASSWGTGGEQYF
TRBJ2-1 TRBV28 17 CASSLGGGGVEDNEQFF
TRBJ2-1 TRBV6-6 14 CASSGLAGKDEQFF
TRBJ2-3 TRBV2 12 CAITRGGDTQYF
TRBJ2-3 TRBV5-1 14 CASSQGQGTDTQYF
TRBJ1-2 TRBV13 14 CASSVPGGDYGYTF
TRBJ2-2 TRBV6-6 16 CASSWLAGGGGGELFF
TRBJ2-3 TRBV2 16 CASSYIYTRRGDTQYF
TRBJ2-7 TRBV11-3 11 CAIVRGLEQYF
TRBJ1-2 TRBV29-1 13 CSVERTGLYGYPF
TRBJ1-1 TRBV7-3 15 CASSPRGGGATEAFF